One sample yielded the 13 T cell receptor beta chains listed below, sequenced in a study of spatial heterogeneity in lung cancer. Study-wide findings and caveats: Counts of expanded alpha and beta TCRs within tumors tracked the tumor nonsynonymous mutation count.

These receptors' antigens are unknown. TCRdb passed the 5' RACE reads through MiXCR, listing each CDR3 protein once. Of about 17,000 distinct CDR3 sequences listed, approximately 6.2% are singletons. The time point is: sample taken at primary tumor resection. Material: lung tumor tissue, obtained at surgery. The origin of the receptors is a male donor with early-stage non-small cell lung cancer.

This clonotype was counted at least ten times. This chain uses TRBV7-8 with TRBJ1-3, with TRBD1 matching over 10 bases. This CDR3 comprises 15 residues. J lost 4 bases, V lost 4 bases, and 4 bases had no gene match. Germline V lookup: CDR1 SGHVS, CDR2 FQNEAQ. The CDR3 sequence: CASSSRQGAGNTIYF. The DNA of the CDR3 is TGTGCCAGCAGCTCCAGACAGGGGGCAGGAAACACCATATATTTT.

This clonotype has a count of ten or more. The chain carries TRBV20-1 and TRBJ2-5; 10 bases are shared with TRBD2. Trimming cost V 0 bases and J 5 bases; bases outside gene matches: 12. CDR1 is DFQATT and CDR2 is SNEGSKA in the germline V gene (reference sequence). This CDR3 has 17 amino acids. CDR3 in amino acids: CSARDLAGARGLETQYF. The CDR3 nucleotides are TGCAGTGCTAGAGATCTAGCGGGGGCTCGAGGGTTGGAGACCCAGTACTTC.

Many counts were recorded for this clonotype. V gene TRBV6-1 combines with J gene TRBJ2-2; TRBD2 is a possible D gene (6 bases). There are 15 residues in the CDR3. V was clipped by 5 bases and J by 2 bases, with 12 bases between them. Germline CDR1 reads MNHNS; CDR2 reads SASEGT. DNA of the CDR3: TGTGCCAGCAGTCTCTGGACTACCAACACCGGGGAGCTGTTTTTT. Its protein is CASSLWTTNTGELFF.

This clonotype occurred many times. The J gene is TRBJ2-3, the V gene TRBV5-1; 7 bases map to TRBD2. The V and J ends lost 0 bases and 0 bases, in that order; junction bases with no gene match: 7. CDR3 size: 17 residues. CDR1 and CDR2 (germline): SGHRS, YFSETQ. CDR3 coding DNA: TGCGCCAGCAGCTTGGCGCGGCTAGCGGACAGCACAGATACGCAGTATTTT. Translation: CASSLARLADSTDTQYF.

The chain combines TRBV12-3 or TRBV12-4 with TRBJ2-7; 9 nucleotides agree with TRBD1. This CDR3 contains 15 residues. Losses at the gene ends were 6 bases for V and 3 bases for J; bases not matched to a gene: 9. The CDR3 region has the DNA TGTGCCAGCAGCCCCGGGACAGGGTTGGACTACGAGCAGTACTTC. Translation gives CASSPGTGLDYEQYF.

This clonotype has at least ten counts. The chain links TRBV29-1 to TRBJ2-7, with 11 bases matching TRBD2. V was clipped by 1 base and J by 3 bases; unmatched bases: 5. CDR1 and CDR2 (germline): SQVTM, ANQGSEA. CDR3 length: 15 amino acids. The CDR3: CSVEVGTSGSYEQYF. The CDR3 DNA is TGCAGCGTTGAAGTCGGCACTAGCGGGAGCTACGAGCAGTACTTC.

The J gene is TRBJ2-3, the V gene TRBV6-1; D is uncertain. The germline V gene encodes CDR1 MNHNS and CDR2 SASEGT. The CDR3 is 18 amino acids. With 0 bases removed from V and 2 bases from J, the gap between germline ends came to 18 bases. CDR3 protein: CASSEAGVRWQSTDTQYF. The CDR3 nucleotides are TGTGCCAGCAGTGAAGCGGGCGTAAGATGGCAGTCCACAGATACGCAGTATTTT.

This clonotype was seen repeatedly, ten times or more. V is TRBV6-5 and J is TRBJ1-1; D call uncertain. Germline values: CDR1 MNHEY, CDR2 SVGAGI. The CDR3 has 17 amino acids. V lost 4 bases, J lost 0 bases, and 18 bases lay in between. In nucleotides, the CDR3 is TGTGCCAGCAGTTCGGGTCCTCGAGGCTATATGAACACTGAAGCTTTCTTT. It is translated as CASSSGPRGYMNTEAFF.

This clonotype came up many times. The J gene is TRBJ2-1, the V gene TRBV2, with 8 positions matching TRBD2. This CDR3 comprises 13 residues. In germline, CDR1 is SNHLY, CDR2 FYNNEI. The junction had 9 bases not matched to a gene; V was cut back by 7 bases and J by 10 bases. CDR3 DNA sequence: TGTGCCAGCACAACTAGCGGATTCCTGGAGCAGTTCTTC. It specifies CASTTSGFLEQFF.

This clonotype has at least ten counts. The chain couples TRBV27 to TRBJ2-7; 7 bases line up with TRBD1. Germline-derived CDR1 and CDR2 are MNHEY and SMNVEV (reference sequence). V shed 5 bases and J 2 bases; nucleotides not matched to a gene: 3. This CDR3 has 13 residues. DNA for the CDR3: TGTGCCAGCAGTCGACAGGGCGCCTACGAGCAGTACTTC. Its protein product is CASSRQGAYEQYF.

This clonotype came up many times. The J gene is TRBJ2-1, the V gene TRBV6-6; 11 positions match TRBD2. V lost 8 bases to trimming and J lost 12 bases; unmatched junction nucleotides: 15. There are 15 residues in the CDR3. Germline values: CDR1 MNHNY, CDR2 SVGAGI (reference sequence). CDR3 region: CASFFSGTSGLLQFF. The CDR3 DNA reads TGTGCCAGCTTCTTCTCCGGGACTAGCGGACTCCTGCAGTTCTTC.

This clonotype appeared many times. The rearrangement joins TRBV12-3 or TRBV12-4 to TRBJ2-1; 7 nucleotides match TRBD1. V trimming: 6 bases; J trimming: 1 base; junction bases outside the gene matches: 6. The CDR3 totals 15 residues. The CDR3 DNA follows: TGTGCCAGCAGCTCCGACAGGGTATCCTACAATGAGCAGTTCTTC. Protein sequence: CASSSDRVSYNEQFF.

This clonotype was detected many times. This rearrangement joins TRBV6-5 to TRBJ2-7, with 7 bases that match TRBD1. This CDR3 is 14 amino acids long. Losses at the gene ends were 8 bases for V and 3 bases for J; bases not matched to a gene: 10. Germline CDR1 and CDR2: MNHEY and SVGAGI. CDR3 nucleotides: TGTGCCAGCCAACGGTTGCAGGGGGACTACGAGCAGTACTTC. Encoded protein: CASQRLQGDYEQYF.